This T cell receptor (beta chain) was obtained from a study of a mutant IDH1 vaccine in newly diagnosed glioma. Study-wide background: The study started vaccination 4-6 weeks after radiotherapy alone, or with temozolomide cycles.

Assay used: immunoSEQ multiplex PCR; TCRdb lists only in-frame clones, some missing. Found here are around 53,000 clones, 90% to 95% of them singletons; the top ten hold around 2.2%. On this clone: The antigen remains undetermined.

The sample's time point: week 11, during vaccination. Vaccinated patients received 300 ug of mutant IDH1 20-mer peptide per dose, with topical imiquimod. The ends were cut back, 8 bases at V and 7 bases at J, with 15 bases in the middle. The CDR3 totals 14 residues. Per germline, CDR1 LNHNV and CDR2 YYDKDF (reference sequence). The sequences come from PBMCs, collected from a glioma patient whose treatment included an IDH1 peptide vaccine. This chain connects TRBV15 to TRBJ1-6; D is perhaps TRBD1 (6 bases). This TCR was sampled from a man in his fifties with glioma. CDR3 sequence reads: CATAAGTINSPLHF. The DNA for the CDR3 is TGTGCCACCGCGGCCGGGACAATCAATTCACCCCTCCACTTT.